This T cell receptor (beta chain) was captured in a study of regulatory and conventional T cells in RAG deficiency. Study conclusions and caveats: RAG-deficient patients showed markedly lower Shannon entropy and higher Simpson indices than control T-cell subsets. Treg unique TCR beta sequences were approximately 100-fold fewer in Omenn syndrome and CID/AS patients than controls.

The assay was immunoSEQ multiplex PCR, and TCRdb's table has in-frame clones only and misses some. The sample records 7,000 to 8,500 clones, around 91% being singletons. Germline V gene data show CDR1 as SGHDT and CDR2 as YYEEEE. Trimming left V 1 base short and J 10 bases short, with 9 bases between. This CDR3 is 12 amino acids long. About this clone: Its antigen remains unknown.

Regulatory T cells were sorted from blood as CD4+ CD25-high CD127-low cells. A further study also used this sample, focusing on regulatory T cells. In that study: The PCR used 52 TRBV and 13 TRBJ primers.

Sequenced material: CD127- CD25+ CD4+ Tregs sorted from blood. This sequence was found in a human donor in good health. This chain uses TRBV5-6 with TRBJ1-5; D not resolved. CDR3 region: CASSLRPGPQHF. Here the CDR3 DNA reads TGTGCCAGCAGCTTGAGGCCAGGACCCCAGCATTTT.